This T cell receptor beta chain was retrieved from a study of cytomegalovirus exposure and HLA in healthy donors. Points on this clone: Its antigen is undetermined.

Primers included in the PCR were 60 Vbeta and 13 Jbeta primers. Profiled with immunoSEQ multiplex PCR; TCRdb holds only in-frame clones, not every one. The data show some 140,000 clones, around 79% seen once. Study-wide findings and caveats: Cytomegalovirus status was reportedly diagnosed by the classifier with high sensitivity and specificity. The authors later found TCR association rates varying by HLA locus, with DRB1 most and HLA-C fewest.

The CDR3 covers 17 residues. Trimming shortened V by 4 bases and J by 4 bases, and 23 bases separated the two germline ends. CDR1 is SGHTS and CDR2 is YDEGEE in the germline V gene. The TCR was taken from a man younger than 45 in good health and CMV-seropositive. Sequencing was done on a sample of PBMCs. The chain uses TRBV5-8 and TRBJ1-1, with TRBD1 as a possible D gene (6 bases). In nucleotides, the CDR3 is TGTGCCAGCAGCGGATGGGGGCCAGGGAGCCCGGGCACTGAAGCTTTCTTT. Amino acid sequence: CASSGWGPGSPGTEAFF.